The clone carrying this T cell receptor (beta chain) came up many times. These data are taken from a study of blood T cells in healthy people across ages. Germline V CDR1 and CDR2: SGHAT, FQDESV (reference sequence). The CDR3 is 14 residues long. Together with a sample-barcoded 5' primer, a J-beta primer mix was included in a second PCR lasting roughly 6 to 12 cycles. TCRdb re-derived calls from the 5' RACE reads in MiXCR, one entry per CDR3 protein. The sample has about 800,000 distinct CDR3 sequences; more than 35% are singletons. The TCR sequence derives from an elderly man in good health. The sequenced material came from blood. V gene TRBV11-1 combines with J gene TRBJ2-5, with 8 bases matching TRBD2. With the DNA end fitting TRBJ2-7 better, the J assignment may be wrong. DNA for the CDR3: TGTGCCAGCAGCTCCGGACTAGCAAACTACGAGCAGTACTTC. Its translation: CASSSGLANYEQYF.